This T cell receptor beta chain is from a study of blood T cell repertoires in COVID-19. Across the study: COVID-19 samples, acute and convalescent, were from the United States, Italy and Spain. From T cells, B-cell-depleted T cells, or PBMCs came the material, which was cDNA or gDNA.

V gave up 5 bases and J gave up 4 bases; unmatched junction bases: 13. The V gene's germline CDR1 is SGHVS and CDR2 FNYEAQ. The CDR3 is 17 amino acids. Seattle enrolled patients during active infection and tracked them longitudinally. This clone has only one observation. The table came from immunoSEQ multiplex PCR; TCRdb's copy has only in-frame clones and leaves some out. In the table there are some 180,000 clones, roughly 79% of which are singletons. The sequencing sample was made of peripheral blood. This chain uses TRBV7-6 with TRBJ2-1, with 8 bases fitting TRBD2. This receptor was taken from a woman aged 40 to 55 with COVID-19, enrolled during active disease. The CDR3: CASSPGGREGRYNEQFF. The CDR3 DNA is TGTGCCAGCAGCCCGGGGGGACGGGAGGGCCGATACAATGAGCAGTTCTTC.